Shown below are 26 T cell receptor beta chains from a single sample sequenced in a study of patients and donors after allogeneic stem cell transplantation. TCRdb independently ran MiXCR on the RT-PCR reads; one entry per CDR3 protein. The sample contains 900,000 to 1,000,000 distinct CDR3 sequences, about a sixth of which appear only once. Sequences were obtained from blood, either unsorted or a sorted T cell fraction (not recorded which). All receptors derive from a human donor who was either an allogeneic HSCT recipient or a stem cell or donor lymphocyte infusion donor (not recorded which). It is not recorded whose cells these are; they may come from a transplant donor.

The chain employs TRBV6-2 or TRBV6-3 and TRBJ2-1; the match to TRBD2 covers 7 bases. Germline V gene sequence: CDR1 MNHEY, CDR2 SVGEGT. The CDR3 sequence is 18 residues long. V trimming: 4 bases; J trimming: 0 bases; junction bases outside the gene matches: 12. The CDR3 DNA sequence: TGTGCCAGCAGTTTGTCTCTCCCCGGGGGGAGCTCCTACAATGAGCAGTTCTTC. Its translation: CASSLSLPGGSSYNEQFF.

This clonotype was picked up many times. The chain carries TRBV7-8 and TRBJ2-7; no reliable D call. The CDR3 has 16 residues. CDR1 and CDR2 from the germline V gene are SGHVS and FQNEAQ. V was pared by 6 bases and J by 4 bases, with 22 bases between. CDR3 amino acids: CASSLIGRMKNYEQYF. The CDR3 DNA reads as TGTGCCAGCAGTCTAATAGGCAGAATGAAGAATTACGAGCAGTACTTC.

The chain employs TRBV11-1 and TRBJ2-2, with D perhaps TRBD1 or TRBD2 (6 bases each). V lost 6 bases, J lost 1 base, and 12 bases lay in between. Germline CDR1 is SGHAT and CDR2 is FQDESV (reference sequence). The CDR3 runs 15 residues. The CDR3 nucleotides read TGTGCCAGCAGAGGGGGACTCCTGAACACCGGGGAGCTGTTTTTT. Translating it yields CASRGGLLNTGELFF. The entire variable domain, with the rest obtained from reference TRBV11-1 and TRBJ2-2, is as follows: EAEVAQSPRYKITEKSQAVAFWCDPISGHATLYWYRQILGQGPELLVQFQDESVVDDSQLPKDRFSAERLKGVDSTLKIQPAELGDSAMYLCASRGGLLNTGELFFGEGSRLTVL.

This clonotype was seen more than once but under ten times. V and J are TRBV20-1 and TRBJ2-1, with D unclear. Germline CDR1 DFQATT, CDR2 SNEGSKA (reference sequence). Trimming removed 3 bases from V and 3 bases from J, with 18 bases in between. The CDR3 runs to 16 residues. CDR3 sequence (DNA): TGCAGTGCTAGGGCTGCTCCCGGACCCAACTACAATGAGCAGTTCTTC. Residues: CSARAAPGPNYNEQFF.

The chain recombines TRBV27 with TRBJ2-2; unclear D gene. CDR1 is MNHEY, CDR2 SMNVEV, per germline (reference sequence). The CDR3 sequence is 16 residues long. Trimming took 3 bases from V and 3 from J, leaving 14 bases between them. The CDR3 protein is CASSFNPDTYTGELFF. The CDR3 DNA reads TGTGCCAGCAGTTTTAATCCAGACACCTACACCGGGGAGCTGTTTTTT.

The V and J genes are TRBV6-1 and TRBJ2-1; D might be TRBD2 (5 bases). Germline CDR1 and CDR2: MNHNS and SASEGT. This CDR3 spans 16 amino acids. Trimming removed 2 bases from V and 0 bases from J, with 11 bases in between. The CDR3 DNA reads TGTGCCAGCAGTGAACGTTCTGGGAGCTCCTACAATGAGCAGTTCTTC. Protein sequence: CASSERSGSSYNEQFF.

This CDR3 is CASSPSVVADTQYF. The DNA of the CDR3 is TGCGCCAGCAGCCCCTCGGTGGTGGCAGATACGCAGTATTTT. The V call is TRBV5-1, the J call TRBJ2-3; D uncertain. CDR3 length equals 14 residues. Deletions cut 4 bases from V and 4 bases from J, with 13 bases between. Germline CDR1 and CDR2: SGHRS and YFSETQ.

This clonotype occurred a few times. CDR3: CASSYSTGIGEKLFF. CDR3 nucleotides: TGTGCCAGCAGTTACTCGACCGGGATTGGGGAAAAACTGTTTTTT. V and J are TRBV6-5 and TRBJ1-4; D remains ambiguous. CDR1 is MNHEY, CDR2 SVGAGI, per germline. This CDR3 region has 15 residues. V was trimmed by 0 bases and J by 8 bases, leaving 13 bases between them.

This clonotype was counted between two and nine times. The V call is TRBV21-1, the J call TRBJ1-2; TRBD1 was called by the table and not checked on the DNA. TRBV21-1 is described as a pseudogene. The CDR3 has 15 amino acids. DNA of the CDR3: TGTGCCAGCAGCACCTCGACAGGGCCTAACTATGGCTACACCTTC. Translating it yields CASSTSTGPNYGYTF.

The chain links TRBV5-6 to TRBJ1-4; D unresolved. The germline CDR1 and CDR2 sequences are SGHDT and YYEEEE. This CDR3 spans 13 amino acids. Trimming stripped 0 bases from V and 4 bases from J, with 4 bases between. This CDR3 is CASSLAINEKLFF. The CDR3 DNA reads TGTGCCAGCAGCTTGGCGATTAATGAAAAACTGTTTTTT.

This clonotype was picked up a small number of times. The rearrangement links TRBV7-2 to TRBJ1-6, with D unresolved. This CDR3 contains 14 residues. V was cut by 0 bases and J by 13 bases, with 13 bases left in between. The germline V gene has CDR1 SGHTA and CDR2 FQGNSA. CDR3 residues: CASSLARRRYPLHF. The CDR3 bases are TGTGCCAGCAGCTTAGCGCGGCGCAGGTATCCCCTCCACTTT.

The CDR3 bases are TGTGCCAGCATAGCGAGTTGGGACGAGCAGTACTTC. This codes for CASIASWDEQYF. The J gene is TRBJ2-7, the V gene TRBV6-1; possibly TRBD2 for D (5 bases). The germline V gene has CDR1 MNHNS and CDR2 SASEGT. The V end was cut by 7 bases, the J end by 5 bases, with 12 bases between. CDR3 length: 12 amino acids.

The chain links TRBV7-9 to TRBJ2-3; 9 nucleotides agree with TRBD2. V lost 4 bases and J lost 5; bases outside the gene matches: 13. This CDR3 has 17 residues. Germline CDR1 reads SEHNR; CDR2 reads FQNEAQ (reference sequence). CDR3 sequence reads: CASSWPPAGGPLDTQYF. The CDR3, as DNA: TGTGCCAGCAGCTGGCCCCCGGCGGGAGGGCCATTAGATACGCAGTATTTT.

This chain connects TRBV5-1 to TRBJ2-1, with 7 bases that match TRBD1. Trimming removed 1 base from V and 8 bases from J; junction bases left unmatched: 9. From germline, CDR1 is SGHRS and CDR2 YFSETQ. The CDR3 loop spans 15 amino acids. The CDR3 protein is CASSLKTGPRDEQFF. DNA of the CDR3: TGCGCCAGCAGCTTGAAGACAGGGCCACGGGATGAGCAGTTCTTC.

CDR3 sequence: CATSISGTDTQYF. In DNA form, the CDR3 reads TGTGCCACCAGCATTAGCGGCACAGATACGCAGTATTTT. V and J are TRBV15 and TRBJ2-3, with D possibly being TRBD2 (5 bases). The CDR3 spans 13 residues. CDR1 and CDR2 (germline): LNHNV, YYDKDF (reference sequence). V shed 4 bases and J shed 1 base, with 6 bases lying between them.

The sample holds many counts of this clonotype. The chain joins TRBV7-2 to TRBJ2-1; weak D call: TRBD1 (6 bases). Trimming took 1 base from V and 0 from J, leaving 7 bases between them. The germline V gene encodes CDR1 SGHTA and CDR2 FQGNSA. This CDR3 has 15 amino acids. The CDR3 spells CASSLGQVSYNEQFF. DNA for the CDR3: TGTGCCAGCAGCTTAGGACAGGTCTCCTACAATGAGCAGTTCTTC.

The rearrangement links TRBV6-1 to TRBJ2-2; D could derive from TRBD1 or TRBD2 (5 bases each). Germline V CDR1 and CDR2: MNHNS, SASEGT. Deletions cut 6 bases from V and 4 bases from J, with 12 bases between. The CDR3 runs 14 residues. The CDR3 sequence is CASRPGPPTGELFF. The CDR3 DNA reads TGTGCCAGCAGACCGGGACCACCCACCGGGGAGCTGTTTTTT.

This clonotype was counted only a few times. V usage is TRBV20-1 and J usage is TRBJ2-6, with 8 bases aligning to TRBD2. This CDR3 is built from 18 residues. The V gene end was trimmed by 3 bases and the J gene end by 0 bases; junction bases not matched to a gene: 10. Germline V gene sequence: CDR1 DFQATT, CDR2 SNEGSKA (reference sequence). Here the CDR3 reads CSASPPSGGLSGANVLTF. CDR3 nucleotides: TGCAGTGCTAGCCCCCCGAGCGGGGGCCTCTCTGGGGCCAACGTCCTGACTTTC.

This clonotype has more than one count but fewer than ten. The CDR3 sequence is CASSQGISGQGYNEQFF. As DNA, the CDR3 is TGTGCCAGCAGCCAAGGGATAAGCGGACAGGGTTACAATGAGCAGTTCTTC. V usage is TRBV4-2 and J usage is TRBJ2-1; 8 nucleotides match TRBD1. V trimming: 1 base; J trimming: 4 bases; junction bases outside the gene matches: 9. CDR1 and CDR2 (germline): LGHNA, YNFKEQ. This CDR3 region has 17 residues.

The chain couples TRBV12-3 or TRBV12-4 to TRBJ1-5, with D perhaps matching TRBD1 (6 bases). With 5 bases removed from V and 6 bases from J, the gap between germline ends came to 17 bases. The CDR3 extends over 15 amino acids. CDR3 in DNA: TGTGCCAGCAGTGTAACAGGGTCAGCGGTTCAGCCCCAGCATTTT. Translation gives CASSVTGSAVQPQHF.

The V gene is TRBV5-8, the J gene TRBJ2-3, with D possibly matching TRBD1 (6 bases). The CDR3 is 17 residues long. Trimming cost V 0 bases and J 3 bases, with 17 bases left between them. Germline CDR1 reads SGHTS; CDR2 reads YDEGEE. The CDR3 DNA is TGTGCCAGCAGCTTGGGGGGGCAGTCTCTAACGACAGATACGCAGTATTTT. Protein sequence: CASSLGGQSLTTDTQYF.

The sample holds a few counts of this clonotype. The gene calls are TRBV4-3 and TRBJ2-3; 14 nucleotides line up with TRBD2. The CDR3 contains 19 residues. After removal of 2 bases from V and 0 bases from J, the junction contained 7 bases not matched to a gene. Germline V gene sequence: CDR1 LGHNA, CDR2 YSLEER. DNA of the CDR3: TGCGCCAGCAGCCAAAGACTAGCGGGGGGGCCAGGCAGCACAGATACGCAGTATTTT. Translation: CASSQRLAGGPGSTDTQYF.

This clonotype was recorded a few times. This chain uses TRBV5-1 with TRBJ2-1, with TRBD2 matching 8 bases. The CDR3 covers 16 residues. Germline lookup yields CDR1 SGHRS and CDR2 YFSETQ. The V gene end was trimmed by 0 bases and the J gene end by 8 bases; junction bases not matched to a gene: 10. The CDR3 sequence: CASSLVGGAEWDEQFF. CDR3 coding DNA: TGCGCCAGCAGCTTGGTCGGGGGGGCCGAGTGGGATGAGCAGTTCTTC.

This clonotype has only a few counts. The rearrangement joins TRBV6-5 to TRBJ2-7; a weak D match, TRBD1 (6 bases). The CDR3 runs 13 residues. Between the trimmed V and J ends, which lost 4 bases and 5 bases, there was a span of 12 bases. CDR1 is MNHEY, CDR2 SVGAGI, per germline. The CDR3 DNA is TGTGCCAGCAGTTCCCGGGACACCCACGAGCAGTACTTC. This gives the protein CASSSRDTHEQYF.

A few counts support this clonotype. V usage is TRBV9 and J usage is TRBJ2-1; 9 bases map to TRBD1. The trim removed 4 bases at V and 4 bases at J, leaving 6 bases unmatched. CDR1 is SGDLS, CDR2 YYNGEE, per germline. The CDR3 runs 15 residues. This CDR3 reads CASSQLGTGYNEQFF. The CDR3 DNA reads TGTGCCAGCAGCCAACTCGGGACAGGGTACAATGAGCAGTTCTTC.

The chain carries TRBV10-3 and TRBJ2-5; 10 bases agree with TRBD2. Per germline, CDR1 ENHRY and CDR2 SYGVKD. The CDR3 is 15 amino acids. V was clipped by 6 bases and J by 7 bases; unmatched bases: 11. CDR3 DNA: TGTGCCATCAGCTTCTCCGGGACTAGCGAGGGGACCCAGTACTTC. Encoded protein: CAISFSGTSEGTQYF.